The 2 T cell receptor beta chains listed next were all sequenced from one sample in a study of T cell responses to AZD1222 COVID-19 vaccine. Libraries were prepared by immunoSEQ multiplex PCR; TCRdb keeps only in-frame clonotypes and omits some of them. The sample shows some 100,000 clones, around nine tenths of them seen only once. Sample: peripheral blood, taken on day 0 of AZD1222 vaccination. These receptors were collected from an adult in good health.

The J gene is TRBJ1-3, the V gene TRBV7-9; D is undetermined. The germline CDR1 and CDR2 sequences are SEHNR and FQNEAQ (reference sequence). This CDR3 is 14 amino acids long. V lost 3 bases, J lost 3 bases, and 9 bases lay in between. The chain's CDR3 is CASSFSGVGNTIYF. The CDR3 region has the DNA TGTGCCAGCAGCTTTTCCGGGGTTGGAAACACCATATATTTT. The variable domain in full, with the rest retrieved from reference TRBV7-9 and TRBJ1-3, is DTGVSQNPRHKITKRGQNVTFRCDPISEHNRLYWYRQTLGQGPEFLTYFQNEAQLEKSRLLSDRFSAERPKGSFSTLEIQRTEQGDSAMYLCASSFSGVGNTIYFGEGSWLTVV.

The CDR3 reads CASSPPIAGEQYF. As DNA, the CDR3 is TGCGCCAGCAGCCCTCCAATCGCGGGCGAGCAGTACTTC. J is TRBJ2-7 and V is TRBV5-1; perhaps TRBD2 as D (5 bases). The CDR3 is 13 residues long. Trimming cost V 4 bases and J 6 bases, with 14 bases left between them. CDR1 is SGHRS and CDR2 is YFSETQ in the germline V gene.